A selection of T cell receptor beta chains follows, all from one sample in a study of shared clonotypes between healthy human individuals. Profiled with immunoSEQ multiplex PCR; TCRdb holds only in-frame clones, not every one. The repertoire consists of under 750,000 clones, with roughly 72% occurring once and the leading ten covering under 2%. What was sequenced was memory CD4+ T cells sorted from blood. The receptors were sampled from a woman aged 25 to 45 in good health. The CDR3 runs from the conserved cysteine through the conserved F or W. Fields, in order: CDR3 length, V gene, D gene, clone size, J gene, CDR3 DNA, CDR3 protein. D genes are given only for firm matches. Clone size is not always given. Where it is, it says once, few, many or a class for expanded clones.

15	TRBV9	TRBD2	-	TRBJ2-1	TGTGCCAGCAGCGTAGCTGTAGCGGGAAGTGTTGAGCAGTTCTTC	CASSVAVAGSVEQFF
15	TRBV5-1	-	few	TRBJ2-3	TGCGCCAGCAGCTTGGGACAGGAGGGCACAGATACGCAGTATTTT	CASSLGQEGTDTQYF
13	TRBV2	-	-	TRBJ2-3	TGTGCCTCCGACGGCGGGGAAGGAGATACGCAGTATTTT	CASDGGEGDTQYF
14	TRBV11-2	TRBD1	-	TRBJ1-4	TGTGCCAGCAGCCTGGGACAGGGGAATGAAAAACTGTTTTTT	CASSLGQGNEKLFF
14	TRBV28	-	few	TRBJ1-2	TGTGCCAGCAGTTTCAGCAGGGGTAACTATGGCTACACCTTC	CASSFSRGNYGYTF
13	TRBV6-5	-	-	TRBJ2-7	TGTGCCAGCAGCCTCGGGGAGAGTTACGAGCAGTACTTC	CASSLGESYEQYF
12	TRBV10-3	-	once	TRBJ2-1	TGTGCCATCTCGGGGAACATAGATGAGCAGTTCTTC	CAISGNIDEQFF
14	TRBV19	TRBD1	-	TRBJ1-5	TGTGCCAGTAGTGACAGGGGAGTCAATCAGCCCCAGCATTTT	CASSDRGVNQPQHF
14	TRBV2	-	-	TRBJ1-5	TGTGCCAGCAGTGTCTCCCAGGGACAACAGCCCCAGCATTTT	CASSVSQGQQPQHF
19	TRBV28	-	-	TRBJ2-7	TGTGCCAGCAGTTTATCAATTGTTAGGAACACGCGGAGGACCTACGAGCAGTACTTC	CASSLSIVRNTRRTYEQYF
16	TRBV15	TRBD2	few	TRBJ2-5	TGTGCCACCAGCAGAGGACTAGCGGGAGCCCAAGAGACCCAGTACTTC	CATSRGLAGAQETQYF
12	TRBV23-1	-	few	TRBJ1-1	TGCGCCAGCAGTCATAAGAACACTGAAGCTTTCTTT	CASSHKNTEAFF
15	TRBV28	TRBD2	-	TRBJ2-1	TGTGCCAGCAGTTTCTCGAGCGGGAGGAGGAGTGAGCAGTTCTTC	CASSFSSGRRSEQFF
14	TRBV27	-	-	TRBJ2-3	TGTGCCAGCAGCAGGACTTGGTTCACAGATACGCAGTATTTT	CASSRTWFTDTQYF
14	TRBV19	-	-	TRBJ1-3	TGTGCCAGTAGTACCTGGGGAGATGGAAACACCATATATTTT	CASSTWGDGNTIYF
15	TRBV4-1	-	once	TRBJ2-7	TGCGCCAGCAGCCAAGATAACGGGCCGCCCTACGAGCAGTACTTC	CASSQDNGPPYEQYF
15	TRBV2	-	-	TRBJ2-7	TGTGCCAGCAATAGGGGGACAAGGAGCTCCTACGAGCAGTACTTC	CASNRGTRSSYEQYF
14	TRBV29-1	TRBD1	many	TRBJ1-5	TGCAGCGTTACCGGGACAGGGGGCGATCAGCCCCAGCATTTT	CSVTGTGGDQPQHF
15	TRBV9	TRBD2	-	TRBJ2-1	TGTGCCAGCACCCCTTCCGGGAGGGCATACAATGAGCAGTTCTTC	CASTPSGRAYNEQFF
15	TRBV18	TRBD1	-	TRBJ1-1	TGTGCCAGCTCACCCCCGGGACAGGGGACTACTGAAGCTTTCTTT	CASSPPGQGTTEAFF
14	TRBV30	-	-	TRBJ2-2	TGTGCCATCAGGACAGCCGGCGACACCGGGGAGCTGTTTTTT	CAIRTAGDTGELFF
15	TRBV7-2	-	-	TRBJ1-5	TGTGCCAGCAGCTCGGGCCCGTCCCTCAATCAGCCCCAGCATTTT	CASSSGPSLNQPQHF
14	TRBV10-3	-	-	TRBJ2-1	TGTGCCACCCAGCAGGGATACGGGGACAATGAGCAGTTCTTC	CATQQGYGDNEQFF
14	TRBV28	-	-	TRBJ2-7	TGTGCCAGCAGTTATGCAGGGACACCCTACGAGCAGTACTTC	CASSYAGTPYEQYF
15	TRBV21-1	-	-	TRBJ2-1	TGTGCCAGCAACAAACTAGCGGGCACCTACAATGAGCAGTTCTTC	CASNKLAGTYNEQFF
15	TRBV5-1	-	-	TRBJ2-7	TGCGCCAGCAGCTTGGCCGAACGGGAGCAGTCAGAGCAGTACTTC	CASSLAEREQSEQYF
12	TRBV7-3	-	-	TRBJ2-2	TGTGCCAGCAGCTTAAATCCCGGGGAGCTGTTTTTT	CASSLNPGELFF
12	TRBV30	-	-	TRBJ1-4	TGTGCCTGGAGTGGGTACGGTGAAAAACTGTTTTTT	CAWSGYGEKLFF
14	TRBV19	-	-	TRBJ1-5	TGTGCCAGTAGTATAGACAGGGGCAATCAGCCCCAGCATTTT	CASSIDRGNQPQHF
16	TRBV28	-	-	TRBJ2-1	TGTGCCAGCAGAACTGAGGGGAAAGCTTCTTACAATGAGCAGTTCTTC	CASRTEGKASYNEQFF
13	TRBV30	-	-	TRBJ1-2	TGTGCCTGGAGGTGGGCCCCCCACTATGGCTACACCTTC	CAWRWAPHYGYTF
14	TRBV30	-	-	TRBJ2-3	TGTGCCTGGAATGGGGGAACCGACACAGATACGCAGTATTTT	CAWNGGTDTDTQYF
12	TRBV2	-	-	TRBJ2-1	TGTGCCCACGGTGGGCTCTACAATGAGCAGTTCTTC	CAHGGLYNEQFF
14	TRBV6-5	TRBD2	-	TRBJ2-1	TGTGCCAGCAGCCGGGACTACGAAGGGAATGAGCAGTTCTTC	CASSRDYEGNEQFF
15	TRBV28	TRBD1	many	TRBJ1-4	TGTGCCAGCAGTTTATACGGGACAGGGCATGAAAAACTGTTTTTT	CASSLYGTGHEKLFF
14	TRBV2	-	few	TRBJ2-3	TGTGCCAGCAGCCCTCAGGGGTCGACAGATACGCAGTATTTT	CASSPQGSTDTQYF
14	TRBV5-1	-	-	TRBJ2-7	TGCGCCAGCAGCTTACAGGGCCTCTCCTACGAGCAGTACTTC	CASSLQGLSYEQYF
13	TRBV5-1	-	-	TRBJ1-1	TGCGCCAGCAGCTTGCCGCCGAACACTGAAGCTTTCTTT	CASSLPPNTEAFF
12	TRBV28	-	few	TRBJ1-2	TGTGCCAGCAGGAGGGCTAACTATGGCTACACCTTC	CASRRANYGYTF
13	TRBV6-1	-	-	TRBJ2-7	TGTGCCAGCAGTGAAGCGGGCTCCTACGAGCAGTACTTC	CASSEAGSYEQYF
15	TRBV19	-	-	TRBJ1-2	TGTGCCAGTAGTATAGGAGGGACTATTACCTATGGCTACACCTTC	CASSIGGTITYGYTF
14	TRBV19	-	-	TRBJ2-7	TGTGCCAGTAGTATCGCGCTGAGCTCCTACGAGCAGTACTTC	CASSIALSSYEQYF
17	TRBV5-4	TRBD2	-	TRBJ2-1	TGTGCCAGCACCCTACCCATAGCGGGAGGCGCCTACAATGAGCAGTTCTTC	CASTLPIAGGAYNEQFF
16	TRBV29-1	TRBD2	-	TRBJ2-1	TGCAGCGTGGAAGGGTGGAGCGGGAGGGCCTACAATGAGCAGTTCTTC	CSVEGWSGRAYNEQFF
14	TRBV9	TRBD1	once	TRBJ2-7	TGTGCCAGCAGCGGGACAGGGGAAGCCTACGAGCAGTACTTC	CASSGTGEAYEQYF
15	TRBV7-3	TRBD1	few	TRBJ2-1	TGTGCCAGCAGCTTCAACGGGCCAGGGGGAAATGAGCAGTTCTTC	CASSFNGPGGNEQFF
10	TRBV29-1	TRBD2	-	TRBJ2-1	TGCAGCGCGACTAGCTATGAGCAGTTCTTC	CSATSYEQFF
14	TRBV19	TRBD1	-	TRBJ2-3	TGTGCCAGTAGCAGGGGACAGGGGACAGATACGCAGTATTTT	CASSRGQGTDTQYF
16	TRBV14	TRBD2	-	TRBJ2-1	TGTGCCAGCAGCCAATTAGGACTAGCGGACTACAATGAGCAGTTCTTC	CASSQLGLADYNEQFF
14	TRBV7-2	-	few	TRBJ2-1	TGTGCCAGCAGCTTAGATTGGGAATACAATGAGCAGTTCTTC	CASSLDWEYNEQFF
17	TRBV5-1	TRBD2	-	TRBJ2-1	TGCGCCAGCAGCTTCACCACATTAGCGGGAGGGGGGAATGAGCAGTTCTTC	CASSFTTLAGGGNEQFF
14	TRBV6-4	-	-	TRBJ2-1	TGTGCCAGCAGTGACTCGGAGGGGTGGGGTGAGCAGTTCTTC	CASSDSEGWGEQFF
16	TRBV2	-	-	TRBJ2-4	TGTGCCAGCAGTGGCCGGGTGAGTCTAGCCAAAAACATTCAGTACTTC	CASSGRVSLAKNIQYF